The 24 T cell receptor beta chains reported below all come from one sample, sequenced in a study of tumor-infiltrating lymphocytes in primary liver carcinoma. With roughly 540 ng total RNA as template and a constant-region primer, TCR beta cDNA was made. Slightly modified ARM-PCR served as the procedure for the TCR beta libraries. These libraries came from three rounds of nested multiplex PCR. TRBV1-TRBV30 forward primers paired with a C-beta reverse primer drove the first two PCR rounds, approximately 11 cycles each. TCRdb independently ran MiXCR on the multiplex PCR reads; one entry per CDR3 protein. Found here are about 74,000 distinct CDR3 sequences, roughly 69% of them singletons; the top ten hold 25% to 35%. Joint extraction of RNA and DNA used about 17-33 mg of bulk tissue that was unsorted. Sample: liver tumor tissue from sampling region 4. Described subset: tumor region T4, right-lateral pole. The source of these receptors is a middle-aged man with primary liver carcinoma and hepatitis B virus infection.

The J gene is TRBJ1-1, the V gene TRBV12-3 or TRBV12-4, with D possibly matching TRBD1 (5 bases). V was shortened by 8 bases and J by 3 bases, with 16 bases between the two germline ends. The CDR3 covers 14 residues. The CDR3 spells CASCRLVGHTEAFF. CDR3 coding DNA: TGTGCCAGCTGTCGTTTAGTGGGACACACTGAAGCTTTCTTT.

As regards this clonotype: In this CDR3 the conserved last residue, phenylalanine or tryptophan, is missing, so a read error is likely. This chain connects TRBV11-2 to TRBJ2-7, with 9 nucleotides matching TRBD1. V shed 8 bases, J shed 4 bases, and the junction held 12 bases outside the gene matches. CDR3 size: 15 residues. The germline CDR1 and CDR2 sequences are SGHAT and FQNNGV. The CDR3 sequence is CASCSTGGRRYEQYL. The CDR3 coding sequence is TGTGCCAGCTGTTCTACAGGGGGCCGGAGGTACGAGCAGTACCTC.

The chain is built from TRBV6-5 and TRBJ2-7, with 9 bases lining up with TRBD2. CDR1 is MNHEY, CDR2 SVGAGI, per germline. Germline trimming cut 4 bases from V and 2 bases from J; bases unmatched to any gene: 21. CDR3 size: 20 residues. CDR3 sequence reads: CASSLPGGGGGLAVPYEQYF. CDR3 nucleotide sequence: TGTGCCAGCAGTTTGCCGGGTGGTGGGGGGGGACTAGCTGTTCCCTACGAGCAGTACTTC.

As for this clonotype: One end of the junction is discordant with germline, which a read error may explain. V usage is TRBV11-2 and J usage is TRBJ2-7; 8 nucleotides line up with TRBD2. CDR1 and CDR2 from the germline V gene are SGHAT and FQNNGV. The CDR3 is 15 amino acids. Written as DNA, the CDR3 is TGTGCCAACAGCCAATATTCGGGAGGGGGTTACGAGCAGTGCTTC. The encoded protein is CANSQYSGGGYEQCF.

As concerns this clonotype: A single base separates this from a much larger clone, so it may be a read error. The rearrangement links TRBV28 to TRBJ2-1, with 14 bases fitting TRBD2. The CDR3 totals 15 residues. CDR1 is MDHEN, CDR2 SYDVKM, per germline. The CDR3 bases are TGTACCAGCAGCCGAGGGACTAGCGGGAGCCATGAGCAGTTCTTC. It yields the protein CTSSRGTSGSHEQFF.

Of note for this clonotype: One end of the junction fails to match germline, which may point to a read error. This chain connects TRBV6-5 to TRBJ2-1, with TRBD2 matching 10 bases. CDR1 is MNHEY and CDR2 is SVGAGI in the germline V gene. The CDR3 contains 15 residues. This chain's CDR3 is CASNVLAGSYNGQFF. Written as DNA, the CDR3 is TGTGCCAGCAATGTACTAGCGGGATCCTACAATGGGCAGTTCTTC.

This chain links TRBV5-1 with TRBJ2-3; 13 nucleotides match TRBD2. V was pared by 3 bases and J by 0 bases, with 7 bases of the junction left unmatched. The germline CDR1 and CDR2 sequences are SGHRS and YFSETQ. The CDR3 covers 18 residues. The CDR3 DNA reads TGCGCCAGCAGCTCCACTAGCGGGAGGGGTACTAGCACAGATACGCAGTATTTT. Its translation is CASSSTSGRGTSTDTQYF.

This clonotype was detected ten times or more. The gene calls are TRBV6-6 and TRBJ1-5; no firm D call. The CDR3 extends over 15 amino acids. With 0 bases removed from V and 3 bases from J, the gap between germline ends came to 9 bases. Germline CDR1 and CDR2: MNHNY and SVGAGI (reference sequence). CDR3 protein: CASSYSDGLNQPQHF. Here the CDR3 DNA reads TGTGCCAGCAGTTACTCGGACGGACTCAATCAGCCCCAGCATTTT.

This clonotype has ten or more counts. The genes are TRBV12-3 or TRBV12-4 and TRBJ2-5; D not certain. Trimming removed 6 bases from V and 5 bases from J, with 10 bases in between. The CDR3 extends over 12 amino acids. This CDR3 is CASSSTWETQYF. CDR3 DNA: TGTGCCAGCAGCTCGACGTGGGAGACCCAGTACTTC.

Worth noting for this clonotype: A much larger clone differs by one base, so this may be a read error. V is TRBV6-2 or TRBV6-3 and J is TRBJ2-7; TRBD2 matches at 7 bases. The CDR3 sequence is 13 residues long. V lost 8 bases and J lost 2; bases outside the gene matches: 6. The germline V gene has CDR1 MNHEY and CDR2 SVGEGT. The CDR3 DNA follows: TGTGCCAGCGGACTAGAGGGAGCCTACGAGCAGTACTTC. Protein sequence: CASGLEGAYEQYF.

This clonotype showed up just a few times. V and J are TRBV28 and TRBJ2-7; TRBD1 aligns across 9 bases. CDR3 length equals 12 residues. The germline V gene encodes CDR1 MDHEN and CDR2 SYDVKM. Losses at the gene ends were 10 bases for V and 6 bases for J; bases not matched to a gene: 7. CDR3 in DNA: TGTGCCACCTCTCAGACAGGGGGCGAGCAGTACTTC. It encodes CATSQTGGEQYF.

The sample holds many counts of this clonotype. The rearrangement joins TRBV28 to TRBJ2-7; TRBD2 matches at 8 bases. V was clipped by 7 bases and J by 7 bases; unmatched bases: 6. The CDR3 totals 12 residues. CDR1 and CDR2 from the germline V gene are MDHEN and SYDVKM. This CDR3 is CASTGTRGEQYF. CDR3 DNA sequence: TGTGCCAGCACGGGGACTAGGGGTGAGCAGTACTTC.

A remark on this clonotype: Just one base apart from a much larger clone, this may be a read error. DNA for the CDR3: TGTGCCAGCAGCATAGTGGGCTCCATCGACAATGAGCAGTTCTTC. Its translation is CASSIVGSIDNEQFF. The chain couples TRBV9 to TRBJ2-1; D remains unclear. V lost 4 bases to trimming and J lost 5 bases, with 16 bases between them. This CDR3 spans 15 amino acids. CDR1 SGDLS and CDR2 YYNGEE come from the germline V gene.

The sample holds a few counts of this clonotype. CDR3 nucleotides: TGTGCCAGCAGTACGATTGGGATCGGGTCCGTGCAGTACTTC. Translation: CASSTIGIGSVQYF. This sequence joins TRBV28 and TRBJ2-7; D uncertain. This CDR3 contains 14 residues. V lost 5 bases and J 9 bases, leaving 20 bases between the germline ends. Germline lookup yields CDR1 MDHEN and CDR2 SYDVKM.

As for this clonotype: The germline gene is not matched at one end of the junction; a read error may be the cause. J is TRBJ1-1 and V is TRBV6-6; maybe TRBD1 (6 bases). Germline loops: CDR1 MNHNY, CDR2 SVGAGI (reference sequence). This CDR3 contains 13 residues. Here the CDR3 DNA reads TGTGCCGTCGGGGGACACATGAACACCGAAGCTTTCTTT. Amino acid sequence: CAVGGHMNTEAFF.

Concerning this clonotype itself: The junction shows a germline mismatch at one end, possibly a read error. The CDR3 nucleotides are TGTGCCAGCAGCTTAACTCCAAACACCGGGGGGCTGTTTTTT. Translating gives CASSLTPNTGGLFF. J is TRBJ2-2 and V is TRBV7-8, with TRBD2 as a possible D gene (6 bases). The CDR3 length is 14 residues. Germline V gene sequence: CDR1 SGHVS, CDR2 FQNEAQ.

The table lists this clonotype with a count of one. The chain joins TRBV10-3 to TRBJ1-1; 8 nucleotides line up with TRBD1. V gave up 8 bases and J gave up 4 bases; unmatched junction bases: 9. Germline V CDR1 and CDR2: ENHRY, SYGVKD. This CDR3 has 14 residues. DNA for the CDR3: TGTGCCATCGGCGAAGGACAGGGTGGCACTGAAGCTTTCTTT. Amino acids: CAIGEGQGGTEAFF.

Ten or more counts support this clonotype. J is TRBJ2-1 and V is TRBV5-6; D ambiguous. Germline-derived CDR1 and CDR2 are SGHDT and YYEEEE. The CDR3 spans 16 residues. The V and J ends lost 0 bases and 0 bases respectively, with 10 bases between them. The CDR3 DNA sequence: TGTGCCAGCAGCTTGGAGGGCGGAAGCTCCTACAATGAGCAGTTCTTC. It encodes CASSLEGGSSYNEQFF.

The gene calls are TRBV7-3 and TRBJ2-3, with 8 bases fitting TRBD1. The V gene's germline CDR1 is SGHTA and CDR2 FQGTGA. The CDR3 length is 15 residues. After removal of 4 bases from V and 2 bases from J, the junction contained 5 bases not matched to a gene. The chain's CDR3 is CASSSTGAPTDTQYF. In nucleotides, the CDR3 is TGTGCCAGCAGCTCGACAGGGGCCCCCACAGATACGCAGTATTTT.

Concerning this clonotype itself: The junction differs from germline at one of its ends, possibly a read error. This chain links TRBV10-3 with TRBJ2-3; a possible D gene is TRBD1 (5 bases). The CDR3 contains 14 residues. CDR1 is ENHRY and CDR2 is SYGVKD in the germline V gene. DNA for the CDR3: TGTGCCATCTGTGAGGCACCAGGGCCAGATACGCAGTATTTT. Its translation: CAICEAPGPDTQYF.

In regard to this clonotype: One end of the junction fails to match germline, which may point to a read error. The V call is TRBV10-2, the J call TRBJ2-7; 9 bases are a match to TRBD1. There are 14 residues in the CDR3. Germline CDR1 and CDR2: WSHSY and SAAADI. CDR3 nucleotide sequence: TGCGCCAGCAGTGCTGGACAGGGGCGCTACGAGCAGTGCTTC. Protein: CASSAGQGRYEQCF.

The V call is TRBV11-2, the J call TRBJ2-3; tentatively, D is TRBD1 (5 bases). The V and J ends lost 5 bases and 6 bases respectively, with 15 bases between them. CDR3 length equals 14 residues. Germline V lookup: CDR1 SGHAT, CDR2 FQNNGV. This CDR3 is CASSISRGSDTQYF. CDR3 coding DNA: TGTGCCAGCAGCATATCAAGGGGATCTGATACGCAGTATTTT. Using reference TRBV11-2 and TRBJ2-3 for the parts outside the CDR3, the full variable domain is EAGVAQSPRYKIIEKRQSVAFWCNPISGHATLYWYQQILGQGPKLLIQFQNNGVVDDSQLPKDRFSAERLKGVDSTLKIQPAKLEDSAVYLCASSISRGSDTQYFGPGTRLTVL.

This clonotype was picked up one time. A much larger clone lies one base from this, so it may be a read error. V and J are TRBV7-9 and TRBJ1-5; perhaps TRBD1 as D (5 bases). This CDR3 spans 14 amino acids. Germline CDR1 reads SEHNR; CDR2 reads FQNEAQ (reference sequence). The CDR3 DNA reads as TGTGGCAGCAGCCGGGACGGAAGCAATCAGCCCCAGCATTTT. Amino acid sequence: CGSSRDGSNQPQHF.

As to this clonotype: One end of the junction is discordant with germline, which a read error may explain. The chain couples TRBV7-8 to TRBJ2-1; the D is unclear. The CDR3 has 16 amino acids. Germline CDR1 and CDR2: SGHVS and FQNEAQ. CDR3 amino acids: CASNLGSLSNINEQFF. In DNA form, the CDR3 reads TGTGCCAGCAACTTAGGGTCCCTCTCCAACATCAATGAGCAGTTCTTC.